This T cell receptor beta chain was captured by sequencing in a study of tissue T cells after allogeneic stem cell transplantation. Germline values: CDR1 MNHEY, CDR2 SVGEGT. The CDR3 is 12 residues long. Trimming took 1 base from V and 5 from J, leaving 2 bases between them. Some clones are missing from TCRdb's copy, which holds only in-frame ones; the method was immunoSEQ multiplex PCR. This repertoire shows approximately 6,100 clones, 50% to 70% found once; its top ten account for 13% to 15%. This clone was counted only a few times. Its antigen is undetermined. Study results and limitations: TCR repertoires tracked anatomic similarity, regardless of disease or transplant status. Few T cell clones were shared across patients, but motif clusters showed tissue-specific shared signatures.

This receptor was obtained from a woman aged 18 to 55 with breast cancer. The source material was duodenum tissue, sampled at autopsy. The chain employs TRBV6-2 or TRBV6-3 and TRBJ2-2; D call uncertain. The CDR3 region is CASSYFTGELFF. The CDR3 bases are TGTGCCAGCAGTTACTTTACCGGGGAGCTGTTTTTT.